What follows are 32 T cell receptor beta chains derived from one specimen sequenced in a study of cytomegalovirus exposure and HLA in healthy donors. Clones were sequenced by immunoSEQ multiplex PCR, and TCRdb holds only the in-frame ones, with some missing. The sample lists about 110,000 clones; under 85% were seen once. Sequencing was done on a sample of PBMCs. Receptors originate from a woman younger than 30 in good health and CMV-seronegative.

This chain links TRBV5-1 with TRBJ2-5, with 9 positions matching TRBD2. The CDR3 length is 15 residues. The V gene's germline CDR1 is SGHRS and CDR2 YFSETQ. The V gene end was trimmed by 4 bases and the J gene end by 5 bases; junction bases not matched to a gene: 9. CDR3 residues: CASSKGASGKETQYF. CDR3 DNA: TGCGCCAGCAGCAAAGGGGCTAGCGGGAAGGAGACCCAGTACTTC.

The chain employs TRBV2 and TRBJ2-1, with 7 bases fitting TRBD2. Germline values: CDR1 SNHLY, CDR2 FYNNEI. V shed 8 bases, J shed 10 bases, and the junction held 20 bases outside the gene matches. The CDR3 totals 16 residues. The CDR3: CASLRGSGGDRLEQFF. The CDR3 DNA reads as TGTGCCAGCCTTCGAGGATCGGGGGGAGACAGACTAGAGCAGTTCTTC.

The count of this clone is one. The chain couples TRBV27 to TRBJ2-7, with 8 bases fitting TRBD1. The V segment lost 5 bases and the J segment 7 bases; nucleotides outside the gene matches: 13. Germline CDR1 and CDR2: MNHEY and SMNVEV (reference sequence). This CDR3 region has 15 residues. The CDR3 DNA sequence: TGTGCCAGCAGTACGAGGGGCGGACAGGGTTGGGAGCAGTACTTC. It yields the protein CASSTRGGQGWEQYF.

The chain uses TRBV27 and TRBJ2-7; 9 positions match TRBD1. The V segment lost 4 bases and the J segment 8 bases; nucleotides outside the gene matches: 6. Germline-derived CDR1 and CDR2 are MNHEY and SMNVEV (reference sequence). The CDR3 covers 13 residues. Written as DNA, the CDR3 is TGTGCCAGCAGTTCAAGACAGGGGGGGAAGCAGTACTTC. It yields the protein CASSSRQGGKQYF.

V gene TRBV5-1 combines with J gene TRBJ1-1; no firm D call. The CDR3 sequence is 15 residues long. Trimming shortened V by 0 bases and J by 4 bases, and 13 bases separated the two germline ends. Germline V lookup: CDR1 SGHRS, CDR2 YFSETQ. This CDR3 is CASSLGRIGGTEAFF. Written as DNA, the CDR3 is TGCGCCAGCAGCTTGGGACGTATTGGCGGCACTGAAGCTTTCTTT.

This chain uses TRBV27 with TRBJ2-1; 7 nucleotides align to TRBD1. The germline V gene encodes CDR1 MNHEY and CDR2 SMNVEV (reference sequence). This CDR3 comprises 14 residues. Unmatched junction bases numbered 6, after V lost 6 bases and J lost 4 bases. The CDR3, as DNA: TGTGCCAGCAGCCTAAGGGACAGATACAATGAGCAGTTCTTC. Protein sequence: CASSLRDRYNEQFF.

The chain employs TRBV6-5 and TRBJ2-2; D ambiguous. Germline V CDR1 and CDR2: MNHEY, SVGAGI. Trimming left V 2 bases short and J 0 bases short, with 4 bases between. CDR3 size: 14 residues. CDR3 DNA: TGTGCCAGCAGTTACGCAGCGAACACCGGGGAGCTGTTTTTT. This codes for CASSYAANTGELFF.

This chain joins TRBV7-7 and TRBJ2-5; possible D gene TRBD2, 5 bases. This CDR3 is 14 amino acids long. V lost 0 bases, J lost 2 bases, and 7 bases lay in between. The germline gives CDR1 SSHAT, CDR2 FNYEAQ (reference sequence). CDR3 bases: TGTGCCAGCAGCTTAGCCGGGGTACAAGAGACCCAGTACTTC. It is translated as CASSLAGVQETQYF. The variable domain in full, completed from reference TRBV7-7 and TRBJ2-5, reads GAGVSQSPRYKVTKRGQDVTLRCDPISSHATLYWYQQALGQGPEFLTYFNYEAQPDKSGLPSDRFSAERPEGSISTLTIQRTEQRDSAMYRCASSLAGVQETQYFGPGTRLLVL.

This clone was picked up one time. CDR3 DNA: TGTGCCAGCGGCGGGACAGCTAATGAAAAACTGTTTTTT. Translation gives CASGGTANEKLFF. This chain connects TRBV27 to TRBJ1-4, with 7 bases identical to TRBD1. This CDR3 is 13 amino acids long. J gave up 3 bases and V 8 bases, and 3 bases lay outside the gene matches. Germline V gene sequence: CDR1 MNHEY, CDR2 SMNVEV (reference sequence). The complete variable domain, with remaining parts taken from reference TRBV27 and TRBJ1-4, reads EAQVTQNPRYLITVTGKKLTVTCSQNMNHEYMSWYRQDPGLGLRQIYYSMNVEVTDKGDVPEGYKVSRKEKRNFPLILESPSPNQTSLYFCASGGTANEKLFFGSGTQLSVL.

The rearrangement uses TRBV9 and TRBJ2-1, with a tentative D call TRBD2 (7 bases). Trimming pared 6 bases from V and 0 bases from J, leaving 19 bases between. CDR1 and CDR2 from the germline V gene are SGDLS and YYNGEE. The CDR3 totals 17 residues. This CDR3 reads CASTGSRGGHSYNEQFF. The CDR3 coding sequence is TGTGCCAGCACCGGCTCCCGCGGGGGACACTCCTACAATGAGCAGTTCTTC.

This clone was seen just once. The chain couples TRBV28 to TRBJ2-3; a possible D gene is TRBD2 (7 bases). Germline V lookup: CDR1 MDHEN, CDR2 SYDVKM. The V gene lost 8 bases and the J gene lost 1 base, with 13 bases spanning the gap. The CDR3 is made up of 14 amino acids. The DNA of the CDR3 is TGTGCCAGCGCCTCGGGGGGCGGCACAGATACGCAGTATTTT. This translates into CASASGGGTDTQYF.

The rearrangement joins TRBV11-2 to TRBJ2-7, with 8 bases aligning to TRBD1. CDR3 length: 16 amino acids. The V gene's germline CDR1 is SGHAT and CDR2 FQNNGV. V lost 6 bases to trimming and J lost 3 bases; unmatched junction nucleotides: 13. CDR3 in DNA: TGTGCCAGCAGTCCCCTTATTAGACAGGGGATCTACGAGCAGTACTTC. It is translated as CASSPLIRQGIYEQYF. Looking up the rest from reference TRBV11-2 and TRBJ2-7 gives the full variable domain: EAGVAQSPRYKIIEKRQSVAFWCNPISGHATLYWYQQILGQGPKLLIQFQNNGVVDDSQLPKDRFSAERLKGVDSTLKIQPAKLEDSAVYLCASSPLIRQGIYEQYFGPGTRLTVT.

The chain carries TRBV10-3 and TRBJ1-5; D is unresolved. This CDR3 is 13 amino acids long. V was clipped by 2 bases and J by 4 bases, with 6 bases between them. Germline assignment: CDR1 ENHRY and CDR2 SYGVKD. This CDR3 is CAISETSNQPQHF. The CDR3 DNA reads as TGTGCCATCAGTGAGACGAGTAATCAGCCCCAGCATTTT.

J is TRBJ2-1 and V is TRBV9; 12 nucleotides align to TRBD2. Germline loops: CDR1 SGDLS, CDR2 YYNGEE. The V and J ends lost 0 bases and 7 bases, in that order; junction bases with no gene match: 11. CDR3 length: 18 amino acids. CDR3 DNA sequence: TGTGCCAGCAGCGTAGCTACAGGGGCTAGCGGGGGGGGTAATGAGCAGTTCTTC. Its translation: CASSVATGASGGGNEQFF. Combining the CDR3 with reference TRBV9 and TRBJ2-1 gives the whole variable domain DSGVTQTPKHLITATGQRVTLRCSPRSGDLSVYWYQQSLDQGLQFLIQYYNGEERAKGNILERFSAQQFPDLHSELNLSSLELGDSALYFCASSVATGASGGGNEQFFGPGTRLTVL.

This rearrangement joins TRBV25-1 to TRBJ2-7, with 9 bases that match TRBD1. CDR1 and CDR2 (germline): MGHDK, SYGVNS. Trimming removed 4 bases from V and 6 bases from J; junction bases left unmatched: 7. This CDR3 has 14 amino acids. The chain's CDR3 is CASSGGQGRGEQYF. For the CDR3, the DNA is TGTGCCAGCAGTGGGGGACAGGGACGGGGCGAGCAGTACTTC.

This chain uses TRBV29-1 with TRBJ1-3, with D maybe TRBD1 (5 bases). Germline lookup yields CDR1 SQVTM and CDR2 ANQGSEA. This CDR3 region has 16 residues. The V and J ends lost 6 bases and 0 bases respectively, with 18 bases between them. CDR3 protein: CSVSGANKASGNTIYF. In nucleotides, the CDR3 is TGCAGCGTCTCTGGGGCCAACAAGGCCTCTGGAAACACCATATATTTT.

V usage is TRBV7-2 and J usage is TRBJ2-7; D gene uncertain. This CDR3 comprises 14 residues. Trimming shortened V by 5 bases and J by 5 bases, and 16 bases separated the two germline ends. Germline V gene data show CDR1 as SGHTA and CDR2 as FQGNSA. The CDR3 region is CASSLYVLAHEQYF. For the CDR3, the DNA is TGTGCCAGCAGCCTATATGTCCTCGCTCACGAGCAGTACTTC.

J is TRBJ1-4 and V is TRBV12-2; the table's D call of TRBD1 was not tested on the DNA. TRBV12-2 is classified as a pseudogene. The CDR3 has 16 amino acids. The DNA of the CDR3 is TGTGCAAGTCGCTTATTCGCCTTGTCAGGGAATGAAAAACTGTTTTTT. Protein sequence: CASRLFALSGNEKLFF.

The rearrangement uses TRBV29-1 and TRBJ1-3; no reliable D call. Deletions cut 2 bases from V and 0 bases from J, with 11 bases between. This CDR3 contains 15 residues. Germline-derived CDR1 and CDR2 are SQVTM and ANQGSEA. CDR3 bases: TGCAGCGTTGAATGGCAGGAATTCTCTGGAAACACCATATATTTT. Encoded protein: CSVEWQEFSGNTIYF.

This rearrangement joins TRBV25-1 to TRBJ1-3; 12 nucleotides match TRBD1. J gave up 3 bases and V 4 bases, and 7 bases lay outside the gene matches. Per the germline V gene, CDR1 is MGHDK and CDR2 is SYGVNS. The CDR3 length is 17 residues. CDR3 coding DNA: TGTGCCAGCAGTGGCCCGGGACAGGGGGCGGATGGAAACACCATATATTTT. Its translation: CASSGPGQGADGNTIYF. The full variable domain, in which reference TRBV25-1 and TRBJ1-3 provide the parts outside the CDR3, is EADIYQTPRYLVIGTGKKITLECSQTMGHDKMYWYQQDPGMELHLIHYSYGVNSTEKGDLSSESTVSRIRTEHFPLTLESARPSHTSQYLCASSGPGQGADGNTIYFGEGSWLTVV.

The rearrangement joins TRBV6-5 to TRBJ2-5; D remains unclear. This CDR3 is 13 amino acids long. Germline CDR1 and CDR2: MNHEY and SVGAGI. CDR3 nucleotide sequence: TGTGCTTCAGGCAGATTAGATAAAGAGACCCAGTACTTC. Amino acids: CASGRLDKETQYF.

V usage is TRBV7-2 and J usage is TRBJ2-5, with TRBD2 identical over 9 bases. The trim removed 6 bases at V and 5 bases at J, leaving 10 bases unmatched. The CDR3 consists of 15 residues. Germline V gene data show CDR1 as SGHTA and CDR2 as FQGNSA. CDR3: CASRRGRLAEETQYF. CDR3 in DNA: TGTGCCAGCAGGAGGGGAAGACTAGCGGAGGAGACCCAGTACTTC.

The gene calls are TRBV6-1 and TRBJ2-7; 8 bases are a match to TRBD1. CDR3 size: 15 residues. Unmatched junction bases numbered 7, after V lost 6 bases and J lost 0 bases. Per germline, CDR1 MNHNS and CDR2 SASEGT. The CDR3 reads CASRLRTGSSYEQYF. The CDR3 DNA reads TGTGCCAGCAGACTAAGGACAGGGAGCTCCTACGAGCAGTACTTC.

The V and J genes are TRBV7-3 and TRBJ2-7; 8 bases agree with TRBD1. CDR1 is SGHTA and CDR2 is FQGTGA in the germline V gene. With 6 bases clipped from V and 6 bases from J, the junction kept 7 bases outside the gene matches. The length of the CDR3 is 13 residues. DNA of the CDR3: TGTGCCAGCAGTCGGGACAGGTTCGGCGAGCAGTACTTC. The encoded protein is CASSRDRFGEQYF.

In its sample, this clone was seen a few times. J is TRBJ1-4 and V is TRBV25-1; 7 bases agree with TRBD1. The germline CDR1 and CDR2 sequences are MGHDK and SYGVNS. Trimming cost V 8 bases and J 11 bases; bases outside gene matches: 8. The CDR3 loop spans 12 amino acids. Here the CDR3 reads CASSIPGQKLFF. As DNA, the CDR3 is TGTGCCAGCTCAATCCCGGGACAGAAACTGTTTTTT.

The chain combines TRBV5-6 with TRBJ2-3; TRBD1 aligns across 9 bases. The germline V gene has CDR1 SGHDT and CDR2 YYEEEE. The CDR3 is 16 residues long. V trimming: 1 base; J trimming: 0 bases; junction bases outside the gene matches: 3. CDR3 bases: TGTGCCAGCAGCTTGAAGGGACAGGGTAGCACAGATACGCAGTATTTT. Amino acids: CASSLKGQGSTDTQYF.

The CDR3 DNA reads TGCGCCAGCAGCCCCGGGACAGCGAACACTGAAGCTTTCTTT. Its translation: CASSPGTANTEAFF. The chain carries TRBV5-1 and TRBJ1-1, with 7 bases matching TRBD1. CDR1 and CDR2 from the germline V gene are SGHRS and YFSETQ. V trimming: 4 bases; J trimming: 1 base; junction bases outside the gene matches: 4. The CDR3 is 14 residues long.

The gene calls are TRBV4-2 and TRBJ1-1; TRBD1 might be the D (5 bases). The germline gives CDR1 LGHNA, CDR2 YNFKEQ. Trimming took off 4 bases at V and 4 bases at J, with 10 bases between the two ends. The CDR3 covers 13 residues. Here the CDR3 reads CASSLGGVTEAFF. DNA of the CDR3: TGTGCCAGCAGCCTCGGAGGGGTCACTGAAGCTTTCTTT.

The rearrangement joins TRBV30 to TRBJ2-2, with TRBD2 matching over 7 bases. Germline assignment: CDR1 GTSNPN and CDR2 SVGIG (reference sequence). CDR3 length equals 15 residues. V lost 8 bases and J lost 7; bases outside the gene matches: 16. CDR3 DNA: TGTGCCCTTGGGGGGAGGGGCCAGCGAATCGGGGAGCTGTTTTTT. The encoded protein is CALGGRGQRIGELFF.

The rearrangement links TRBV27 to TRBJ1-1; possibly TRBD1 for D (5 bases). The CDR3 is made up of 14 amino acids. The germline CDR1 and CDR2 sequences are MNHEY and SMNVEV (reference sequence). V lost 5 bases, J lost 4 bases, and 14 bases lay in between. CDR3 amino acids: CASSPSAGRTEAFF. The CDR3 nucleotides are TGTGCCAGCAGTCCCTCTGCGGGGCGCACTGAAGCTTTCTTT.

CDR3 nucleotide sequence: TGTGCCAGCAGTTTGACAGGCGTCGGATACGAGCAGTACTTC. Its protein product is CASSLTGVGYEQYF. The chain uses TRBV27 and TRBJ2-7, with D tentatively TRBD1 (6 bases). V was trimmed by 3 bases and J by 4 bases, leaving 13 bases between them. CDR1 and CDR2 from the germline V gene are MNHEY and SMNVEV (reference sequence). CDR3 size: 14 residues.

This chain connects TRBV2 to TRBJ1-4, with D possibly matching TRBD1 (5 bases). Trimming took 4 bases from V and 7 from J, leaving 13 bases between them. This CDR3 spans 14 amino acids. Germline lookup yields CDR1 SNHLY and CDR2 FYNNEI. The CDR3 region is CASSVLGRGEKLFF. The CDR3 DNA sequence: TGTGCCAGCAGTGTATTGGGGCGGGGTGAAAAACTGTTTTTT.